This entry features one TCR beta chain sequence. The sample is drawn from a study of blood T cell repertoires in COVID-19. Trimming pared 7 bases from V and 3 bases from J, leaving 9 bases between. This CDR3 comprises 12 residues. The germline CDR1 and CDR2 sequences are MDHEN and SYDVKM. In the source study's methods: Quantification of nucleated cells was approximated via reference gene primer amplification. Profiled with immunoSEQ multiplex PCR; TCRdb holds only in-frame clones, not every one. The DNA was the basis for D and trimming; V, J and clone size are from that table. The sample carries more than 150,000 clones, approximately 91% recorded once.

The chain has TRBV28 and TRBJ1-2; tentatively, D is TRBD1 (6 bases). The receptor comes from a man aged 45 to 65 with acute or convalescent COVID-19. The sequenced sample was peripheral blood. CDR3 region: CASTPGDYGYTF. The CDR3 nucleotides read TGTGCCAGCACCCCAGGGGACTATGGCTACACCTTC.